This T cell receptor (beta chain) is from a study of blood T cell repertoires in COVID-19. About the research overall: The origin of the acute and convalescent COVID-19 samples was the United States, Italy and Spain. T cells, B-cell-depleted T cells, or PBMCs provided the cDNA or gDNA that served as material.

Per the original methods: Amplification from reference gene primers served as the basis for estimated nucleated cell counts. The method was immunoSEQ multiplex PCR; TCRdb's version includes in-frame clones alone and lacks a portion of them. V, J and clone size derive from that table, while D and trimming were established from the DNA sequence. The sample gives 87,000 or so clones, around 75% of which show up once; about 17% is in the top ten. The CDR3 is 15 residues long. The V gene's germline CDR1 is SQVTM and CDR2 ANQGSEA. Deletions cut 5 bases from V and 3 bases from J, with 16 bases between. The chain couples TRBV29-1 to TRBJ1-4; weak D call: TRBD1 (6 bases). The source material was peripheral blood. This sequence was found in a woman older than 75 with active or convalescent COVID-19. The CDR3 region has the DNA TGCAGCGTTAAAATCCGGGGGGCGGCTAATGAAAAACTGTTTTTT. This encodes CSVKIRGAANEKLFF.